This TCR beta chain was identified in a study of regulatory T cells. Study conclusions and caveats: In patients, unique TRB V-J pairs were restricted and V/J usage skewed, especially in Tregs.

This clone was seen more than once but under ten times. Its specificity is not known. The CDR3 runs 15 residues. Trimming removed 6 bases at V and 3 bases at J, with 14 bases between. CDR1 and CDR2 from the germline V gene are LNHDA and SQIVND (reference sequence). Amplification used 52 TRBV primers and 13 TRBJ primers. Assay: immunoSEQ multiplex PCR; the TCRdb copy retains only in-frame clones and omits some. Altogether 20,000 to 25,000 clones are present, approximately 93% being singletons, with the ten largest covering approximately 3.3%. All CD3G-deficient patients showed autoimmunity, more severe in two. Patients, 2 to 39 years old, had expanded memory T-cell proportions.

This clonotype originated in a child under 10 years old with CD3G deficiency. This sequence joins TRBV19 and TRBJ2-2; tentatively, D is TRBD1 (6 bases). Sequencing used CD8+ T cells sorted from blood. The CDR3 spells CASSRSTGYTGELFF. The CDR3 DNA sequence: TGTGCCAGTAGCAGATCGACAGGATACACCGGGGAGCTGTTTTTT.